This T cell receptor beta chain was sequenced in a study of cytomegalovirus exposure and HLA in healthy donors. Study in general: The roughly 130 validation repertoires were reported in a later analysis to have been generated on the same platform as the roughly 700 first-cohort repertoires. Whole-study results and caveats: The authors confirmed in vitro that a few CMV-associated chains were specific for CMV antigens. Rare TCR sequences dominated, though some public TCRs recurred in many donors.

Clones were read by immunoSEQ multiplex PCR, and TCRdb kept only the in-frame ones, dropping some. The sample contains some 200,000 clones, 86% of which appear only once. Germline assignment: CDR1 SGHAT and CDR2 FQNNGV. The J segment lost 3 bases and the V segment lost 5 bases, leaving 2 bases of the junction unmatched. The CDR3 runs 13 residues. The table lists this clone with a few counts. The antigen is not known. The sequence was collected from a man aged 25-40 years in good health and CMV-seropositive. The sample comprised PBMCs. This rearrangement joins TRBV11-2 to TRBJ1-1, with 8 nucleotides matching TRBD1. The CDR3 protein is CASSRTGHTEAFF. The CDR3 DNA is TGTGCCAGCAGCAGGACAGGGCACACTGAAGCTTTCTTT.